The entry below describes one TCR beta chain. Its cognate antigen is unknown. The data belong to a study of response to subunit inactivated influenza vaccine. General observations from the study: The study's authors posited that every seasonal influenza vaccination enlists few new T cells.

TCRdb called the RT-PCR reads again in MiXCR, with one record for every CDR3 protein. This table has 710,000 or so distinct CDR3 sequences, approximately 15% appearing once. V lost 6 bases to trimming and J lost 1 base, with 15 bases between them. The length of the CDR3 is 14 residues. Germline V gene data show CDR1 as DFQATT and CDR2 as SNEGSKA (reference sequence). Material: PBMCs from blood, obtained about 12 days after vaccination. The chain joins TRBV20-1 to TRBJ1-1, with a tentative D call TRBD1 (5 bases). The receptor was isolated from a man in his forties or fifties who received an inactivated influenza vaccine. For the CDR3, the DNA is TGCAGTGCCCTCATCGACGGGACGAACACTGAAGCTTTCTTT. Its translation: CSALIDGTNTEAFF.